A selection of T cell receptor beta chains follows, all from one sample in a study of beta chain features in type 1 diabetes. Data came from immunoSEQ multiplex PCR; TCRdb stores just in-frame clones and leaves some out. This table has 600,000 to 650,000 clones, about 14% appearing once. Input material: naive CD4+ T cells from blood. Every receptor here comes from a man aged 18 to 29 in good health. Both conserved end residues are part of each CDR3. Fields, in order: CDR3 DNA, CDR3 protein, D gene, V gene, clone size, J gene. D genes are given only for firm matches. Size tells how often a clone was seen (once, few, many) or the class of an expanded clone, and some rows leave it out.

DNA: TGCAGCGCTTCAGGGACATCTTCCTCTGGAAACACCATATATTTT
CDR3: CSASGTSSSGNTIYF
D: NA
V: TRBV29-1
size: few
J: TRBJ1-3

DNA: TGTGCCAGCAGTTTACGGAAAGACAGGGGTATCTCTGGAAACACCATATATTTT
CDR3: CASSLRKDRGISGNTIYF
D: TRBD1
V: TRBV28
size: few
J: TRBJ1-3

DNA: TGTGCCAGCAGTCGCAGCTCTGGAAACACCATATATTTT
CDR3: CASSRSSGNTIYF
D: NA
V: TRBV7-7
size: NA
J: TRBJ1-3

DNA: TGTGCCAGCAGCTTAGGTTATAGGTCAGGGGACTACAATGAGCAGTTCTTC
CDR3: CASSLGYRSGDYNEQFF
D: NA
V: TRBV7-9
size: NA
J: TRBJ2-1

DNA: TGTGCCAGCAGTGTCAATCCTACCAGGGGGAACACTGAAGCTTTCTTT
CDR3: CASSVNPTRGNTEAFF
D: NA
V: TRBV6-1
size: NA
J: TRBJ1-1

DNA: TGTGCCAGCAGCTTAGATTTGAGGGGTGGCTACACCTTC
CDR3: CASSLDLRGGYTF
D: NA
V: TRBV11-2
size: NA
J: TRBJ1-2

DNA: TGTGCCAGCAGCCCAGTCATGGGGGTCAGCGGCACTGAAGCTTTCTTT
CDR3: CASSPVMGVSGTEAFF
D: NA
V: TRBV9
size: few
J: TRBJ1-1

DNA: TGTGCCAGCTCACCGGGGTCAGCCAATGAAAAACTGTTTTTT
CDR3: CASSPGSANEKLFF
D: NA
V: TRBV18
size: NA
J: TRBJ1-4

DNA: TGTGCCAGCAGCCGGAGGCAGGGGTCCTCTCTTAATCAGCCCCAGCATTTT
CDR3: CASSRRQGSSLNQPQHF
D: NA
V: TRBV5-6
size: NA
J: TRBJ1-5

DNA: TGCAGTGCTAGGCAGGGATACGAGCAGTACTTC
CDR3: CSARQGYEQYF
D: NA
V: TRBV20-1
size: few
J: TRBJ2-7

DNA: TGTGCCAGCATCCAGGGACAGGGGTACGAGCAGTACTTC
CDR3: CASIQGQGYEQYF
D: TRBD1
V: TRBV6-6
size: NA
J: TRBJ2-7

DNA: TGTGCCAGCAGCTTATTGGGCCTCTATGGCTACACCTTC
CDR3: CASSLLGLYGYTF
D: NA
V: TRBV7-2
size: NA
J: TRBJ1-2

DNA: TGTGCCAGCAGCTTGTCCGGTGGGACTGAAGCTTTCTTT
CDR3: CASSLSGGTEAFF
D: NA
V: TRBV5-4
size: NA
J: TRBJ1-1

DNA: TGTGCCAGCAGCTCGAACAGGGACGCTAGCACAGATACGCAGTATTTT
CDR3: CASSSNRDASTDTQYF
D: NA
V: TRBV7-2
size: few
J: TRBJ2-3

DNA: TGTGCCAGCAGTGAAGGGCAGGTACTGGCCAACTATGGCTACACCTTC
CDR3: CASSEGQVLANYGYTF
D: NA
V: TRBV2
size: NA
J: TRBJ1-2

DNA: TGTGCCAGCAGCCCTGGACGGAACACTGAAGCTTTCTTT
CDR3: CASSPGRNTEAFF
D: NA
V: TRBV7-2
size: NA
J: TRBJ1-1

DNA: TGTGCCGGGTCGCAGGGCGGTGGAAACACCATATATTTT
CDR3: CAGSQGGGNTIYF
D: NA
V: TRBV30
size: NA
J: TRBJ1-3

DNA: TGCGCCAGCAGCGCTATAGCCACCTACGAGCAGTACTTC
CDR3: CASSAIATYEQYF
D: NA
V: TRBV4-1
size: NA
J: TRBJ2-7

DNA: TGCGCCAGCAGCCAAGAAGGGAGCGGGAGGTCGGGTACCGGGGAGCTGTTTTTT
CDR3: CASSQEGSGRSGTGELFF
D: TRBD2
V: TRBV4-1
size: NA
J: TRBJ2-2

DNA: TGTGCCACCCAAACCAATGTGGAAGCTTTCTTT
CDR3: CATQTNVEAFF
D: NA
V: TRBV6-5
size: few
J: TRBJ1-1

DNA: TGCAGCCTCGCGGTGGGACGGGGAAATCAGTATTTT
CDR3: CSLAVGRGNQYF
D: NA
V: TRBV29-1
size: NA
J: TRBJ2-3

DNA: TGTGCCAGCAGTCTCTCGGGACAGTCCCACGAGCAGTACTTC
CDR3: CASSLSGQSHEQYF
D: TRBD1
V: TRBV28
size: NA
J: TRBJ2-7

DNA: TGTGCCAGCAGTCCCTCGAGTTCTGGGGCCAACGTCCTGACTTTC
CDR3: CASSPSSSGANVLTF
D: NA
V: TRBV7-2
size: few
J: TRBJ2-6

DNA: TGTGCCAGCAGCCTAACAGGGACTCTCTACAATGAGCAGTTCTTC
CDR3: CASSLTGTLYNEQFF
D: NA
V: TRBV9
size: NA
J: TRBJ2-1

DNA: TGTGCCAGCAGTTACACAACCGGACAGGGCATGGGCTACACCTTC
CDR3: CASSYTTGQGMGYTF
D: TRBD1
V: TRBV6-6
size: few
J: TRBJ1-2

DNA: TGTGCCAGCAGTTACAAGGACACCATATATTTT
CDR3: CASSYKDTIYF
D: NA
V: TRBV6-5
size: NA
J: TRBJ1-3

DNA: TGTGCCAGCAGGAACAGCTCTGGAAACACCATATATTTT
CDR3: CASRNSSGNTIYF
D: NA
V: TRBV9
size: few
J: TRBJ1-3

DNA: TGTGCCTCATATGGACAGCGGGAAAGAAAAGCTTTCTTT
CDR3: CASYGQRERKAFF
D: NA
V: TRBV25-1
size: NA
J: TRBJ1-1

DNA: TGTGCCAGCAGCTTGAGACAGACCCAAGAGACCCAGTACTTC
CDR3: CASSLRQTQETQYF
D: NA
V: TRBV13
size: few
J: TRBJ2-5

DNA: TGTGCCAGGGACCCAAAGGGGCGGGAGGGCCGGGAGCTGTTTTTT
CDR3: CARDPKGREGRELFF
D: TRBD2
V: TRBV9
size: few
J: TRBJ2-2

DNA: TGTGCCAGCAGTTTTCGGACAGCCCCGGGGACCGGGGAGCTGTTTTTT
CDR3: CASSFRTAPGTGELFF
D: NA
V: TRBV6-5
size: once
J: TRBJ2-2

DNA: TGTGCCAGCAGCCAAGATTCTTTCACCGGGGAGCTGTTTTTT
CDR3: CASSQDSFTGELFF
D: NA
V: TRBV14
size: few
J: TRBJ2-2

DNA: TGTGCCACCTCGGACAGGGTCCTCGAAAAACTGTTTTTT
CDR3: CATSDRVLEKLFF
D: TRBD1
V: TRBV6-5
size: few
J: TRBJ1-4

DNA: TGCGCCAGCAGCCAAGGGGTGGGAGGGCGAGAGCAGTACTTC
CDR3: CASSQGVGGREQYF
D: TRBD2
V: TRBV4-1
size: NA
J: TRBJ2-7

DNA: TGTGCCTGGAGTGGGTCAACTGGCTATGGCTACACCTTC
CDR3: CAWSGSTGYGYTF
D: NA
V: TRBV30
size: NA
J: TRBJ1-2

DNA: TGTGCCATCCGGGACAGGGAAACTGAAGCTTTCTTT
CDR3: CAIRDRETEAFF
D: TRBD1
V: TRBV10-3
size: NA
J: TRBJ1-1

DNA: TGCGCCAGCAGCTCCGGGACAGGGGTTCCCTACGAGCAGTACTTC
CDR3: CASSSGTGVPYEQYF
D: TRBD1
V: TRBV5-1
size: few
J: TRBJ2-7

DNA: TGTGCCAGCAGCCGGGACAGGGAATCTTTCTTT
CDR3: CASSRDRESFF
D: TRBD1
V: TRBV6-6
size: NA
J: TRBJ1-1

DNA: TGTGCCAGCAGACCGGACAGGGTCTATGGCTACACCTTC
CDR3: CASRPDRVYGYTF
D: TRBD1
V: TRBV27
size: NA
J: TRBJ1-2

DNA: TGTGCCAGCAGTTTACTGGCTTATAGCAATCAGCCCCAGCATTTT
CDR3: CASSLLAYSNQPQHF
D: NA
V: TRBV28
size: few
J: TRBJ1-5